The T cell receptor beta chain under discussion was sequenced for a study of technical replicates of blood from several donors. Measured with immunoSEQ multiplex PCR; TCRdb has only the in-frame clones, and not every one. Of tens of thousands of clones in the sample, 90% were seen once. The CDR3 consists of 15 residues. V gave up 2 bases and J gave up 4 bases, with 12 bases separating them. Germline lookup yields CDR1 KGHSH and CDR2 LQKENI. The sequence came from a human donor in good health. Some clones in this sample may be carry-over from other donors' samples. This sequence joins TRBV18 and TRBJ1-3, with D possibly TRBD1 on 6 matching bases. Sequencing was carried out using PBMCs. This chain's CDR3 is CASSPITGYGNTIYF. The CDR3 region has the DNA TGTGCCAGCTCACCAATAACAGGGTACGGAAACACCATATATTTT.